The 20 T cell receptor beta chains presented below share a single source sample, sequenced in a study of blood T cell repertoires in COVID-19 (dated by TCRdb to the early 2020s). The library was produced with the immunoSEQ multiplex PCR assay. Drawn from immuneACCESS, this table holds only the in-frame rearrangements with V and J called that TCRdb kept. Clones are partly lost; checked studies trace under half to an unresolved V gene and leave the rest unexplained. The sample records about 35,000 clones, approximately 72% of which are singletons. The ten biggest clones cover approximately 40% of the sample. The sequenced material came from peripheral blood. These TCRs come from a man older than 75 with acute or convalescent COVID-19.

The chain employs TRBV3-1 (or the pseudogene TRBV3-2) and TRBJ2-1; 12 bases align to TRBD2. CDR1 is LGHDT and CDR2 is YNNKEL in the germline V gene (reference sequence). This CDR3 is built from 15 residues. V gave up 6 bases and J gave up 5 bases; unmatched junction bases: 5. The CDR3 loop reads CASSRTSGAHNEQFF. Written as DNA, the CDR3 is TGTGCCAGCAGTCGGACTAGCGGGGCCCACAATGAGCAGTTCTTC.

This rearrangement joins TRBV29-1 to TRBJ1-4, with a tentative D call TRBD1 (6 bases). Trimming took 4 bases from V and 2 from J, leaving 14 bases between them. Germline V gene data show CDR1 as SQVTM and CDR2 as ANQGSEA. The CDR3 loop spans 15 amino acids. The CDR3 protein is CSVGQDIGTNEKLFF. CDR3 coding DNA: TGCAGCGTTGGACAGGATATAGGTACTAATGAAAAACTGTTTTTT.

The chain uses TRBV7-2 and TRBJ2-7; D is perhaps TRBD2 (7 bases). The length of the CDR3 is 17 residues. The V gene's germline CDR1 is SGHTA and CDR2 FQGNSA. Trimming removed 1 base at V and 2 bases at J, with 18 bases between. CDR3: CASSLGRGGPDPYEQYF. In DNA form, the CDR3 reads TGTGCCAGCAGCTTAGGGAGGGGGGGGCCTGACCCCTACGAGCAGTACTTC.

This sequence joins TRBV10-3 and TRBJ2-3; 8 bases map to TRBD2. CDR1 is ENHRY and CDR2 is SYGVKD in the germline V gene. The CDR3 consists of 14 residues. J was trimmed by 5 bases and V by 4 bases; bases with no gene match: 5. In nucleotides, the CDR3 is TGTGCCATCAGTGTTTCGGCGGGGGGAGATACGCAGTATTTT. The encoded protein is CAISVSAGGDTQYF.

V gene TRBV5-1 combines with J gene TRBJ2-3, with TRBD2 matching 10 bases. Trimming took 0 bases from V and 3 from J; bases not matched to a gene: 4. This CDR3 spans 16 amino acids. Germline CDR1 reads SGHRS; CDR2 reads YFSETQ. The CDR3 DNA reads TGCGCCAGCAGCTTGGTTAGCGGGGGGAATACAGATACGCAGTATTTT. This translates into CASSLVSGGNTDTQYF.

The chain is built from TRBV6-5 and TRBJ1-3; D is unclear. Per the germline V gene, CDR1 is MNHEY and CDR2 is SVGAGI. There are 15 residues in the CDR3. Deletions cut 6 bases from V and 4 bases from J, with 16 bases between. CDR3 region: CASSLNAGYGNTIYF. The CDR3 DNA follows: TGTGCCAGCAGCCTGAACGCGGGGTACGGAAACACCATATATTTT.

V is TRBV19 and J is TRBJ2-5; the match to TRBD1 covers 8 bases. Germline CDR1 is LNHDA and CDR2 is SQIVND (reference sequence). The V and J ends lost 2 bases and 4 bases, in that order; junction bases with no gene match: 9. CDR3 length: 16 amino acids. CDR3 nucleotide sequence: TGTGCCAGTAGTATAAGCGCCCAGGGGGCAGGAGAGACCCAGTACTTC. It specifies CASSISAQGAGETQYF.

A word on this clone: One end of the junction does not line up with germline, which may come from a read error. The rearrangement joins TRBV28 to TRBJ1-2; D is perhaps TRBD1 (5 bases). The CDR3 totals 16 residues. Per the germline V gene, CDR1 is MDHEN and CDR2 is SYDVKM. Here the CDR3 reads CASSLNALRRGGGYTF. CDR3 nucleotides: TGTGCCAGCAGTTTAAACGCCCTCCGCCGCGGGGGTGGCTATACCTTC.

The chain employs TRBV24-1 and TRBJ2-5; 8 positions match TRBD1. The CDR3 loop spans 14 amino acids. V shed 4 bases, J shed 4 bases, and the junction held 4 bases outside the gene matches. The germline CDR1 and CDR2 sequences are KGHDR and SFDVKD. In nucleotides, the CDR3 is TGTGCCACCAGTGACCGAGGACAGGGAGAGACCCAGTACTTC. Encoded protein: CATSDRGQGETQYF.

This chain joins TRBV6-5 and TRBJ2-1, with TRBD2 matching 9 bases. The length of the CDR3 is 16 residues. The V gene's germline CDR1 is MNHEY and CDR2 SVGAGI. With 2 bases clipped from V and 4 bases from J, the junction kept 6 bases outside the gene matches. CDR3 in DNA: TGTGCCAGCAGTTACGCGGGGGGGCCTATTTACAATGAGCAGTTCTTC. Protein sequence: CASSYAGGPIYNEQFF.

The chain recombines TRBV2 with TRBJ2-7; D perhaps matches TRBD2 (6 bases). V was pared by 3 bases and J by 4 bases, with 13 bases between. From germline, CDR1 is SNHLY and CDR2 FYNNEI. The CDR3 totals 14 residues. The CDR3 sequence: CASSEVAVGYEQYF. The CDR3 nucleotides are TGTGCCAGCAGTGAGGTAGCGGTCGGATACGAGCAGTACTTC.

The chain is built from TRBV19 and TRBJ1-6; D is possibly TRBD1 (6 bases). Germline CDR1 and CDR2: LNHDA and SQIVND (reference sequence). With 3 bases removed from V and 7 bases from J, the gap between germline ends came to 10 bases. This CDR3 comprises 14 residues. The CDR3, as DNA: TGTGCCAGTAGTATGGCAGGGGCGAATTCACCCCTCCACTTT. Its translation is CASSMAGANSPLHF.

This clone has more than one count but fewer than ten. This chain connects TRBV3-1 (or the pseudogene TRBV3-2) to TRBJ1-2, with a possible D match to TRBD1 (5 bases). Germline CDR1 and CDR2: LGHDT and YNNKEL (reference sequence). The CDR3 runs to 14 residues. V lost 1 base to trimming and J lost 3 bases, with 9 bases between them. CDR3 region: CASSQVGGHYGYTF. Here the CDR3 DNA reads TGTGCCAGCAGCCAAGTGGGGGGTCACTATGGCTACACCTTC.

The chain has TRBV6-5 and TRBJ2-4, with 8 bases lining up with TRBD2. The CDR3 runs to 14 residues. Trimming cost V 8 bases and J 1 base; bases outside gene matches: 4. The V gene's germline CDR1 is MNHEY and CDR2 SVGAGI. CDR3 DNA: TGTGCCAGCCCCGGGGGGGCGGCCAAAAACATTCAGTACTTC. The encoded protein is CASPGGAAKNIQYF.

The CDR3 protein is CASLKSDEQFF. For the CDR3, the DNA is TGTGCCAGCCTTAAGAGCGATGAGCAGTTCTTC. The chain couples TRBV6-5 to TRBJ2-1; D is unresolved. Germline CDR1 is MNHEY and CDR2 is SVGAGI. Trimming took off 8 bases at V and 8 bases at J, with 10 bases between the two ends. The CDR3 loop spans 11 amino acids.

The CDR3 DNA sequence: TGTGCCAGCAGCCAAGCTATTTGGGGTCTGGGGGCTAGCTCTGGAAACACCATATATTTT. Its protein is CASSQAIWGLGASSGNTIYF. The chain has TRBV3-1 (or the pseudogene TRBV3-2) and TRBJ1-3; weak D call: TRBD1 (6 bases). V shed 1 base and J shed 0 bases, with 22 bases lying between them. The CDR3 spans 20 residues. Germline values: CDR1 LGHDT, CDR2 YNNKEL (reference sequence).

In its sample, this clone was seen a few times. The rearrangement joins TRBV7-9 to TRBJ1-5, with 7 bases that match TRBD1. CDR1 is SEHNR, CDR2 FQNEAQ, per germline (reference sequence). The CDR3 totals 16 residues. The trim removed 7 bases at V and 0 bases at J, leaving 9 bases unmatched. CDR3: CASTDSDRTSNQPQHF. Here the CDR3 DNA reads TGTGCCAGCACCGACTCGGACAGGACTAGCAATCAGCCCCAGCATTTT.

V is TRBV29-1 and J is TRBJ1-3; 10 positions agree with TRBD1. The CDR3 sequence is 15 residues long. Germline values: CDR1 SQVTM, CDR2 ANQGSEA. The V gene end was trimmed by 7 bases and the J gene end by 2 bases; junction bases not matched to a gene: 8. The DNA of the CDR3 is TGCAGCGCCGGGGGGACAGGGGCTGCTGGAAACACCATATATTTT. Translating it yields CSAGGTGAAGNTIYF.

In its sample, this clone was seen a few times. The chain uses TRBV5-1 and TRBJ1-2; 7 bases map to TRBD1. This CDR3 spans 14 amino acids. The ends lost 0 bases at V and 5 bases at J; junction bases unmatched: 4. The V gene's germline CDR1 is SGHRS and CDR2 YFSETQ. For the CDR3, the DNA is TGCGCCAGCAGCTTGGGGGACAGCCTATATGGCTACACCTTC. It specifies CASSLGDSLYGYTF.

The chain combines TRBV7-5 with TRBJ2-2; the table's D call TRBD1 went unverified against the DNA. TRBV7-5 is labeled a pseudogene. The CDR3 covers 18 residues. CDR3 loop: CVRSPAELQGSWTGELFF. The CDR3 bases are TGTGTCAGAAGCCCAGCGGAACTACAGGGATCGTGGACCGGGGAGCTGTTTTTT.